This T cell receptor beta chain was obtained from a study of blood T cell repertoires in COVID-19. Assay used: immunoSEQ multiplex PCR; TCRdb lists only in-frame clones, some missing. This sample has 200,000 to 300,000 clones, with 84% found just once. The CDR3 covers 20 residues. The germline V gene encodes CDR1 SQVTM and CDR2 ANQGSEA. The V gene lost 0 bases and the J gene lost 6 bases, with 33 bases spanning the gap. Sample: peripheral blood. The source of this sequence is a man aged 60-69 years with acute or convalescent COVID-19. The chain has TRBV29-1 and TRBJ2-7; a possible D gene is TRBD1 (6 bases). The chain's CDR3 is CSVEDAGWGRVPGSRGEQYF. DNA of the CDR3: TGCAGCGTTGAAGATGCAGGGTGGGGGCGCGTCCCAGGTTCCCGGGGCGAGCAGTACTTC.